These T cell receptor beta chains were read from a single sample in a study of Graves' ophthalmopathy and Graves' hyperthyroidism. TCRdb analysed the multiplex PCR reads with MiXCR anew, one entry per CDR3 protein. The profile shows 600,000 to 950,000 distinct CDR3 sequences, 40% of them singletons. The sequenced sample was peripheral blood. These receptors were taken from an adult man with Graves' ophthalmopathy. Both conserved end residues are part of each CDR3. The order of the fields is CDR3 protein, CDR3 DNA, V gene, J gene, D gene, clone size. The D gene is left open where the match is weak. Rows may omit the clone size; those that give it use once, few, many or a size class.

CASSLRLGQGVITGELFF	TGTGCCAGCAGCTTGCGTCTTGGGCAGGGGGTTATCACCGGGGAGCTGTTTTTT	TRBV7-9	TRBJ2-2	TRBD1	few
CSQHHGTEYSYEQYF	TGCAGTCAACATCATGGGACAGAATACTCCTACGAGCAGTACTTC	TRBV20-1	TRBJ2-7	TRBD1	-
CSATTRLAGASEQYF	TGCAGTGCTACAACGCGACTAGCGGGGGCGTCCGAGCAGTACTTC	TRBV20-1	TRBJ2-7	TRBD2	many
CASREDSGGPQHF	TGTGCCAGCAGGGAGGACAGTGGCGGGCCCCAGCATTTT	TRBV2	TRBJ1-5	-	many
CASSLGVETGELFF	TGTGCCAGCAGCTTAGGGGTCGAGACCGGGGAGCTGTTTTTT	TRBV25-1	TRBJ2-2	-	-
CASSPSMGGANEKLFF	TGTGCCAGCAGCCCCTCGATGGGAGGGGCTAATGAAAAACTGTTTTTT	TRBV7-2	TRBJ1-4	-	few
CSASVLPGYGYTF	TGCAGTGCTAGTGTTCTTCCCGGATATGGCTACACCTTC	TRBV20-1	TRBJ1-2	-	few
CAISDSAGGSTDTQYF	TGTGCCATCAGTGATTCGGCCGGGGGGAGCACAGATACGCAGTATTTT	TRBV24-1	TRBJ2-3	TRBD2	-
CASSLGVGVGEQYF	TGTGCCAGCAGCTTAGGGGTAGGAGTGGGGGAGCAGTACTTC	TRBV7-2	TRBJ2-7	-	few
CASSTSGQGNYGYTF	TGTGCCAGCAGCACTTCGGGACAGGGGAACTATGGCTACACCTTC	TRBV6-5	TRBJ1-2	TRBD1	-
CASSVSGRARDTQYF	TGTGCCAGCAGCGTTAGCGGGAGGGCACGAGATACGCAGTATTTT	TRBV9	TRBJ2-3	TRBD2	-
CSASGTAKKETQYF	TGCAGTGCTAGCGGGACAGCTAAAAAAGAGACCCAGTACTTC	TRBV20-1	TRBJ2-5	TRBD1	-